Below, 29 T cell receptor beta chains from the same sample are listed, as sequenced in a study of long-term antiretroviral therapy in people with HIV. At the survey level, the v3.0 immunoSEQ assay was run. The method was immunoSEQ multiplex PCR; TCRdb's version includes in-frame clones alone and lacks a portion of them. Among nearly 11,000 clones listed, roughly 76% were seen once. The sample consisted of unsorted PBMCs, taken at the start of antiretroviral therapy, before treatment. Source of these receptors: a man between 25 and 39 years old with HIV.

The chain uses TRBV18 and TRBJ1-1, with 9 nucleotides matching TRBD1. The V gene's germline CDR1 is KGHSH and CDR2 LQKENI. This CDR3 comprises 16 residues. J was trimmed by 4 bases and V by 3 bases; bases with no gene match: 9. The CDR3 loop reads CASSPRTGAKSTEAFF. The CDR3 DNA sequence: TGTGCCAGCTCACCTCGGACAGGGGCCAAGAGCACTGAAGCTTTCTTT.

This chain uses TRBV5-1 with TRBJ2-5; D is unresolved. V shed 0 bases and J shed 2 bases, with 8 bases lying between them. The CDR3 spans 14 residues. The germline CDR1 and CDR2 sequences are SGHRS and YFSETQ. The DNA for the CDR3 is TGCGCCAGCAGCTTGGTCGGCAATCAAGAGACCCAGTACTTC. Translation: CASSLVGNQETQYF.

CDR3 DNA: TGTGCCAGCAGTTTTACAGGGCGTCAGCCCCAGCATTTT. Amino acid sequence: CASSFTGRQPQHF. V usage is TRBV27 and J usage is TRBJ1-5, with a tentative D call TRBD1 (6 bases). The CDR3 consists of 13 residues. CDR1 and CDR2 from the germline V gene are MNHEY and SMNVEV (reference sequence). V was pared by 3 bases and J by 6 bases, with 9 bases between.

This chain connects TRBV6-6 to TRBJ2-7; TRBD1 matches 11 bases. Germline trimming cut 6 bases from V and 2 bases from J; bases unmatched to any gene: 6. The CDR3 length is 15 residues. The germline V gene has CDR1 MNHNY and CDR2 SVGAGI (reference sequence). DNA for the CDR3: TGTGCCAGCAGCCTCGGGACAGGGGGTACCTACGAGCAGTACTTC. Translating gives CASSLGTGGTYEQYF.

The chain joins TRBV11-1 to TRBJ2-6; TRBD1 agrees at 8 bases. V lost 0 bases, J lost 3 bases, and 10 bases stayed unmatched. Germline CDR1 is SGHAT and CDR2 is FQDESV (reference sequence). The CDR3 length is 19 residues. CDR3 sequence (DNA): TGTGCCAGCAGCTTAGCGCCCAGGGGGCAGGTATATGGGGCCAACGTCCTGACTTTC. As protein: CASSLAPRGQVYGANVLTF.

This chain links TRBV28 with TRBJ2-6; D gene unclear. This CDR3 is 16 amino acids long. CDR1 and CDR2 from the germline V gene are MDHEN and SYDVKM. V dropped 1 base and J dropped 0 bases, with 7 bases sitting between them. The CDR3 region has the DNA TGTGCCAGCAGTTTATCCGTGACCTCTGGGGCCAACGTCCTGACTTTC. This gives the protein CASSLSVTSGANVLTF.

The chain uses TRBV7-2 and TRBJ2-1; perhaps TRBD1 as D (6 bases). This CDR3 region has 16 residues. V was pared by 5 bases and J by 1 base, with 15 bases between. The germline V gene encodes CDR1 SGHTA and CDR2 FQGNSA. The DNA for the CDR3 is TGTGCCAGCAGCCAGGGGTACCAGAAGTCCTACAATGAGCAGTTCTTC. Residues: CASSQGYQKSYNEQFF.

The chain couples TRBV7-2 to TRBJ2-7; D not resolved. This CDR3 has 14 amino acids. CDR1 and CDR2 (germline): SGHTA, FQGNSA. Trimming stripped 1 base from V and 0 bases from J, with 7 bases between. CDR3 sequence: CASSLDSLSYEQYF. The CDR3 DNA reads TGTGCCAGCAGCTTAGACAGCCTCTCCTACGAGCAGTACTTC.

This clone came up a few times. V and J are TRBV7-2 and TRBJ1-5, with 9 bases fitting TRBD1. The CDR3 sequence is 15 residues long. In germline, CDR1 is SGHTA, CDR2 FQGNSA. J gave up 4 bases and V 2 bases, and 3 bases lay outside the gene matches. The DNA for the CDR3 is TGTGCCAGCAGCTTATGGACAGGGGTAAATCAGCCCCAGCATTTT. Its translation: CASSLWTGVNQPQHF.

The chain employs TRBV11-2 and TRBJ2-7; the match to TRBD2 covers 11 bases. After removal of 5 bases from V and 3 bases from J, the junction contained 6 bases not matched to a gene. CDR3 length equals 15 residues. Germline V CDR1 and CDR2: SGHAT, FQNNGV. CDR3 amino acids: CASSQMLAGGYEQYF. The CDR3 region has the DNA TGTGCCAGCAGCCAAATGCTAGCGGGAGGCTACGAGCAGTACTTC.

In this sample, this clone turned up a few times. The chain employs TRBV6-1 and TRBJ1-1; no reliable D call. V was cut by 1 base and J by 10 bases, with 10 bases left in between. The CDR3 runs to 12 residues. Germline assignment: CDR1 MNHNS and CDR2 SASEGT. The CDR3 sequence is CASSEDPSAAFF. The CDR3 DNA follows: TGTGCCAGCAGTGAAGATCCGTCAGCAGCTTTCTTT.

The chain uses TRBV10-1 and TRBJ1-3, with TRBD1 matching 9 bases. The V segment lost 6 bases and the J segment 7 bases; nucleotides outside the gene matches: 10. Germline V gene lookup returns CDR1 WNHNN and CDR2 SYGVQD (reference sequence). The CDR3 consists of 15 residues. The CDR3 loop is CASSATTGGMNTIYF. CDR3 DNA: TGCGCCAGCAGCGCGACGACAGGGGGTATGAACACCATATATTTT.

This sequence joins TRBV9 and TRBJ1-2; possible D gene TRBD1, 5 bases. The CDR3 has 15 amino acids. Germline CDR1 is SGDLS and CDR2 is YYNGEE. V lost 3 bases to trimming and J lost 1 base, with 13 bases between them. Here the CDR3 DNA reads TGTGCCAGCAGCGGCAGGGACGGTCTTAACTATGGCTACACCTTC. Residues: CASSGRDGLNYGYTF.

This rearrangement joins TRBV7-9 to TRBJ2-7; possibly TRBD1 for D (6 bases). Trimming stripped 5 bases from V and 6 bases from J, with 17 bases between. Germline V gene data show CDR1 as SEHNR and CDR2 as FQNEAQ (reference sequence). This CDR3 is 14 amino acids long. CDR3 coding DNA: TGTGCCAGCAGCCCACACTCCGGGACATTCGAGCAGTACTTC. This codes for CASSPHSGTFEQYF.

This chain connects TRBV19 to TRBJ1-5, with a weak D call TRBD1 (6 bases). This CDR3 has 14 residues. V lost 5 bases to trimming and J lost 0 bases, with 8 bases between them. Germline V lookup: CDR1 LNHDA, CDR2 SQIVND (reference sequence). CDR3 bases: TGTGCCAGTAGTCAACAGGGTAGCAATCAGCCCCAGCATTTT. This sequence encodes CASSQQGSNQPQHF.

V is TRBV29-1 and J is TRBJ1-1; 8 bases align to TRBD1. This CDR3 contains 11 residues. Trimming cost V 7 bases and J 3 bases; bases outside gene matches: 1. Germline CDR1 and CDR2: SQVTM and ANQGSEA. CDR3 nucleotide sequence: TGCAGCGCACAGGGGGACACTGAAGCTTTCTTT. Protein product: CSAQGDTEAFF. Drawing the rest from reference TRBV29-1 and TRBJ1-1, the complete variable domain is SAVISQKPSRDICQRGTSLTIQCQVDSQVTMMFWYRQQPGQSLTLIATANQGSEATYESGFVIDKFPISRPNLTFSTLTVSNMSPEDSSIYLCSAQGDTEAFFGQGTRLTVV.

The chain recombines TRBV28 with TRBJ1-1; D perhaps matches TRBD1 (6 bases). Per the germline V gene, CDR1 is MDHEN and CDR2 is SYDVKM. The CDR3 length is 14 residues. Between the trimmed V and J ends, which lost 5 bases and 7 bases, there was a span of 17 bases. The CDR3 DNA is TGTGCCAGCAGTCCATACAGGGTTCTTTGTGAAGCTTTCTTT. Its translation: CASSPYRVLCEAFF.

V usage is TRBV2 and J usage is TRBJ2-2; TRBD1 agrees at 8 bases. Germline V gene lookup returns CDR1 SNHLY and CDR2 FYNNEI. The CDR3 runs 14 residues. V trimming: 5 bases; J trimming: 4 bases; junction bases outside the gene matches: 3. This CDR3 reads CASSITGGTGELFF. Written as DNA, the CDR3 is TGTGCCAGCAGTATTACAGGGGGCACCGGGGAGCTGTTTTTT.

This chain uses TRBV6-1 with TRBJ1-5; D may be TRBD1 (6 bases). Germline V gene data show CDR1 as MNHNS and CDR2 as SASEGT. This CDR3 region has 15 residues. V was trimmed by 7 bases and J by 7 bases, leaving 20 bases between them. The CDR3 is CASIGSGGAGQPQHF. In DNA form, the CDR3 reads TGTGCCAGCATAGGGAGTGGGGGCGCTGGACAGCCCCAGCATTTT.

The rearrangement links TRBV6-1 to TRBJ2-5, with D maybe TRBD1 (6 bases). V gave up 1 base and J gave up 5 bases, with 17 bases separating them. The germline gives CDR1 MNHNS, CDR2 SASEGT. The CDR3 has 16 residues. CDR3 in amino acids: CASSEVPGQGTETQYF. In DNA form, the CDR3 reads TGTGCCAGCAGTGAAGTACCTGGGCAGGGGACGGAGACCCAGTACTTC.

This clone appeared a few times. The chain has TRBV2 and TRBJ1-2; D call uncertain. The CDR3 is 14 amino acids. Trimming left V 10 bases short and J 0 bases short, with 15 bases between. Germline CDR1 reads SNHLY; CDR2 reads FYNNEI. The CDR3 bases are TGTGCCACCTCTGGCAGCGGAGCTAACTATGGCTACACCTTC. It is translated as CATSGSGANYGYTF.

The chain carries TRBV18 and TRBJ2-1, with D perhaps matching TRBD2 (6 bases). The germline gives CDR1 KGHSH, CDR2 LQKENI. The V end lost 3 bases, the J end lost 9 bases, and 18 bases lay between the germline ends. The CDR3 has 15 amino acids. CDR3 protein: CASSPEGPGWGEQFF. CDR3 sequence (DNA): TGTGCCAGCTCACCGGAGGGGCCCGGGTGGGGTGAGCAGTTCTTC.

This clone is labeled medium-sized. The rearrangement uses TRBV9 and TRBJ2-1; TRBD1 or TRBD2 may be the D gene (5 bases each). The germline V gene has CDR1 SGDLS and CDR2 YYNGEE. CDR3 length: 11 amino acids. Trimming took 3 bases from V and 10 from J, leaving 8 bases between them. The CDR3 nucleotides are TGTGCCAGCAGCGCCGGGACCGAGCAGTTCTTC. Protein: CASSAGTEQFF.

By share, this clone counts as medium-sized. J is TRBJ2-7 and V is TRBV28, with D possibly TRBD1 on 6 matching bases. The CDR3 spans 15 residues. V was clipped by 10 bases and J by 0 bases, with 19 bases between them. Germline CDR1 is MDHEN and CDR2 is SYDVKM. CDR3 protein: CATAPPRQDSYEQYF. As DNA, the CDR3 is TGTGCCACCGCCCCCCCGAGACAGGACTCCTACGAGCAGTACTTC.

In nucleotides, the CDR3 is TGTGCCATCAGTGAGCCAACCAACAGTTTGGGGACTGGCTACACCTTC. This sequence encodes CAISEPTNSLGTGYTF. The V and J genes are TRBV10-3 and TRBJ1-2; D possibly corresponds to TRBD1 (5 bases). This CDR3 has 16 residues. CDR1 and CDR2 from the germline V gene are ENHRY and SYGVKD. Trimming left V 2 bases short and J 7 bases short, with 20 bases between.

J is TRBJ2-5 and V is TRBV5-6; TRBD1 matches 11 bases. Trimming cost V 3 bases and J 5 bases; bases outside gene matches: 3. CDR1 and CDR2 from the germline V gene are SGHDT and YYEEEE. This CDR3 comprises 14 residues. The CDR3 bases are TGTGCCAGCAGCTGGACAGGGGGCAGGGAGACCCAGTACTTC. It is translated as CASSWTGGRETQYF.

The chain links TRBV5-1 to TRBJ1-2; 10 nucleotides agree with TRBD1. The length of the CDR3 is 15 residues. J was trimmed by 4 bases and V by 0 bases; bases with no gene match: 3. The germline V gene encodes CDR1 SGHRS and CDR2 YFSETQ. CDR3 sequence (DNA): TGCGCCAGCAGCTTGGCGACAGGGGGCGTCTATGGCTACACCTTC. Protein product: CASSLATGGVYGYTF.

The CDR3 nucleotides read TGTGCCAGCAGTTCGGCACCGGGACAGGGTTCCCTCGAGCAGTACTTC. Translated, it gives CASSSAPGQGSLEQYF. V usage is TRBV11-2 and J usage is TRBJ2-7; 9 positions match TRBD1. Germline V gene lookup returns CDR1 SGHAT and CDR2 FQNNGV. Unmatched junction bases numbered 15, after V lost 6 bases and J lost 6 bases. The CDR3 is made up of 16 amino acids.

V and J are TRBV6-5 and TRBJ2-2; D unclear. The CDR3 totals 12 residues. The germline gives CDR1 MNHEY, CDR2 SVGAGI. Trimming pared 6 bases from V and 2 bases from J, leaving 4 bases between. The CDR3 DNA reads as TGTGCCAGCAGGAGCAACACCGGGGAGCTGTTTTTT. Its translation: CASRSNTGELFF.